This T cell receptor (beta chain) was sequenced in a study of radiotherapy plus CTLA-4 blockade in lung cancer. Sequencing was performed with immunoSEQ multiplex PCR; in TCRdb, only in-frame clones are kept and a portion is missing. The table has more than 75,000 clones, roughly four fifths seen once. This clone was recorded only once. The TCR originated in a human donor with non-small cell lung cancer that progressed on radiotherapy plus ipilimumab. The sample was peripheral blood, taken from a patient treated with radiotherapy plus ipilimumab.

Written as DNA, the CDR3 is TGTGCCAGCAGTAGAAAGGGGACAACCACGGGGCATAGCAATCAGCCCCAGCATTTT. Translating gives CASSRKGTTTGHSNQPQHF. The chain recombines TRBV27 with TRBJ1-5; D is possibly TRBD1 (6 bases). Trimming pared 5 bases from V and 0 bases from J, leaving 23 bases between. The CDR3 runs 19 residues. The germline gives CDR1 MNHEY, CDR2 SMNVEV (reference sequence).